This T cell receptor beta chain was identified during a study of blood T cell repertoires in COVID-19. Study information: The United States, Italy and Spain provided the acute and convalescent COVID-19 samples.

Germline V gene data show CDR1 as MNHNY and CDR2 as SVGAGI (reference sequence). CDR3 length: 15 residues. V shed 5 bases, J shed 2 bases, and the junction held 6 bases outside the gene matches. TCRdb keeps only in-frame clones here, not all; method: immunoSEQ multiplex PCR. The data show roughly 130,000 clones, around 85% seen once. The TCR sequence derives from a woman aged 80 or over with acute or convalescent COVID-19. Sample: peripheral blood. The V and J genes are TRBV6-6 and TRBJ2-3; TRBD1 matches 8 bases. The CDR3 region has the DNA TGTGCCAGCAGTACTGGACAGGGCATCACAGATACGCAGTATTTT. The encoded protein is CASSTGQGITDTQYF.